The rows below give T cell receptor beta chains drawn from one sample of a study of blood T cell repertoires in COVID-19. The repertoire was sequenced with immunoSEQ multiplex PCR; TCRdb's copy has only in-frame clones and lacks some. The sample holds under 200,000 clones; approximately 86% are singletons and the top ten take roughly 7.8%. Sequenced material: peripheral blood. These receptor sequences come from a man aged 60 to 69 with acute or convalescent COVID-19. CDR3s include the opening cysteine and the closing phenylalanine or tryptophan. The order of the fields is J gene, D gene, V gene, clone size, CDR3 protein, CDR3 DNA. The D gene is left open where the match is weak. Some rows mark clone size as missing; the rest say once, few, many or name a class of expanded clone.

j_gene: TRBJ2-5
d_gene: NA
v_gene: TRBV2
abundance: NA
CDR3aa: CASRGYQETQYF
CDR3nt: TGTGCCAGCAGGGGCTACCAAGAGACCCAGTACTTC

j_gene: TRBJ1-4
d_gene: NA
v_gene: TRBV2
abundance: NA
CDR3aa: CASSEDYIPFEKLFF
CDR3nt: TGTGCCAGCAGTGAAGATTACATACCGTTTGAAAAACTGTTTTTT

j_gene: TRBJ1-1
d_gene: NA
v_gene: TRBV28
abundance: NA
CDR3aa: CASSHYTEAFF
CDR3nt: TGTGCCAGCAGCCATTACACTGAAGCTTTCTTT

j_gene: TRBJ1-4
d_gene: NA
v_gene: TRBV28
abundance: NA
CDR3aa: CASSPRDEKLFF
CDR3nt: TGTGCCAGCAGTCCTCGGGATGAAAAACTGTTTTTT

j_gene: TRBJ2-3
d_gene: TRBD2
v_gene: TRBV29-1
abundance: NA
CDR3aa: CSVGNGGGADTQYF
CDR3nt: TGCAGCGTTGGGAACGGTGGGGGGGCAGATACGCAGTATTTT

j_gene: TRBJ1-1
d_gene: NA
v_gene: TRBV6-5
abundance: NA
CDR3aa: CASSYFRVGTEAFF
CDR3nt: TGTGCCAGCAGTTACTTCAGGGTAGGAACTGAAGCTTTCTTT

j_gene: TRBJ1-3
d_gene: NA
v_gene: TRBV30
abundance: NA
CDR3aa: CAWSVGGSGNTIYF
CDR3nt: TGTGCCTGGAGTGTTGGAGGCTCTGGAAACACCATATATTTT

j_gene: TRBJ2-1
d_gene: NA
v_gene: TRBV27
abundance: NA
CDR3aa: CASSLFPGGSYNEQFF
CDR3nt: TGTGCCAGCAGTTTATTCCCCGGCGGATCCTACAATGAGCAGTTCTTC

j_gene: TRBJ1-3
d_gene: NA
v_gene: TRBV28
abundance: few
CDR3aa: CASSQQGTGNTIYF
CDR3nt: TGTGCCAGCAGCCAACAGGGAACGGGAAACACCATATATTTT

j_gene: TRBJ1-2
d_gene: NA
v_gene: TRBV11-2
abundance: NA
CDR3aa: CASSLATGNYGYTF
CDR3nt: TGTGCCAGCAGCTTAGCAACGGGTAACTATGGCTACACCTTC

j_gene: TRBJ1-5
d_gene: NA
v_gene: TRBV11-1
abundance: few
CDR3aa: CASSLMAGIRNQPQHF
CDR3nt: TGTGCCAGCAGCTTAATGGCGGGGATCCGGAATCAGCCCCAGCATTTT

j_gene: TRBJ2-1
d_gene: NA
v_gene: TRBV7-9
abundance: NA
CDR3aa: CASRPSGGNEQFF
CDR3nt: TGTGCCAGCAGGCCCTCCGGGGGCAATGAGCAGTTCTTC

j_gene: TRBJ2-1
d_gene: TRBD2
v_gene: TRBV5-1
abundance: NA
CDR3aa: CASSLMGSGRNNEQFF
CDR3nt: TGCGCCAGCAGTTTGATGGGAAGCGGGAGAAACAATGAGCAGTTCTTC

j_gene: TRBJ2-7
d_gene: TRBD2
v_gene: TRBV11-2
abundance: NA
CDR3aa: CASRLGREGYEQYF
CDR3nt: TGTGCCAGCAGGTTGGGCAGGGAGGGCTACGAGCAGTACTTC

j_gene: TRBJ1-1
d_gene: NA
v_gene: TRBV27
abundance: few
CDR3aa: CASSLTGAEAFF
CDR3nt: TGTGCCAGCAGTTTAACGGGGGCTGAAGCTTTCTTT

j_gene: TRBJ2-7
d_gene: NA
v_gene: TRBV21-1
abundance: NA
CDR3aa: CASSKTGKLAGRYEQYF
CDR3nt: TGTGCCAGCAGCAAAACCGGGAAGCTAGCGGGCCGTTACGAGCAGTACTTC

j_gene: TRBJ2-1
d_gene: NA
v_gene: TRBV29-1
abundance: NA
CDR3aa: CSAQRTNYNEQFF
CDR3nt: TGCAGCGCCCAACGGACTAACTACAATGAGCAGTTCTTC

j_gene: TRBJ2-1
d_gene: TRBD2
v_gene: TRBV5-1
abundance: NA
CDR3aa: CASMDSGRAWNEQFF
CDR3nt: TGCGCCAGCATGGATAGCGGGAGGGCCTGGAATGAGCAGTTCTTC

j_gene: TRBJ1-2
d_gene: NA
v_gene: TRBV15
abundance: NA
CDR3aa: CATSPAALGYGYTF
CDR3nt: TGTGCCACCAGTCCGGCGGCTCTAGGCTATGGCTACACCTTC

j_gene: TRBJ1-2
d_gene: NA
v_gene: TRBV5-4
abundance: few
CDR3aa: CASSPQENYGYTF
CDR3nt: TGTGCCAGCAGCCCACAGGAGAACTATGGCTACACCTTC

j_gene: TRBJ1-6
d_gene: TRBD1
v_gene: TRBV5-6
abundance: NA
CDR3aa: CASSLDRAGSYNSPLHF
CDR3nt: TGTGCCAGCAGCTTAGACAGGGCGGGCTCCTATAATTCACCCCTCCACTTT

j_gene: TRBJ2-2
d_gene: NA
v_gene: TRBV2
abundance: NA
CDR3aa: CASNGGSGTGELFF
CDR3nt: TGTGCCAGCAACGGAGGGTCCGGCACCGGGGAGCTGTTTTTT

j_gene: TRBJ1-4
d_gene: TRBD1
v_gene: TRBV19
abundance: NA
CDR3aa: CASNRQGGTNEKLFF
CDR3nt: TGTGCCAGTAACCGACAGGGCGGAACTAATGAAAAACTGTTTTTT

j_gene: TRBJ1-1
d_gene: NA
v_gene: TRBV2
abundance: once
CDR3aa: CASRRDGGGTEAFF
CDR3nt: TGTGCCAGCAGACGGGACGGCGGGGGCACTGAAGCTTTCTTT

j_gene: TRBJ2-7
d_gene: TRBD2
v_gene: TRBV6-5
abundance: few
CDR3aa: CASSLAGYEQYF
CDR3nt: TGTGCCAGCAGTCTAGCGGGATACGAGCAGTACTTC

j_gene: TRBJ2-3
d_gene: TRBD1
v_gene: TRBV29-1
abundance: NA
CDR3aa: CSVQDRGIADTQYF
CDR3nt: TGCAGCGTCCAGGACAGGGGCATCGCAGATACGCAGTATTTT

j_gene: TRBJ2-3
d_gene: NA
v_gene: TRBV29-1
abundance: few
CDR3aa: CSTDMGTDTQYF
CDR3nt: TGCAGCACCGACATGGGCACAGATACGCAGTATTTT

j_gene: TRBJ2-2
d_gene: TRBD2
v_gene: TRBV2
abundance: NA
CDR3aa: CAGEGGTGELFF
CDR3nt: TGTGCCGGGGAGGGAGGCACCGGGGAGCTGTTTTTT

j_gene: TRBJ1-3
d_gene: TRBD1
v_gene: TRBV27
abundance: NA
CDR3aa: CASSSRAPDRVVDTIYF
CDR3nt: TGTGCCAGCAGCTCCCGTGCCCCGGACAGGGTGGTAGACACCATATATTTT

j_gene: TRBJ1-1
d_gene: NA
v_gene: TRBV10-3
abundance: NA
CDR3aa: CAANLDRSTEAFF
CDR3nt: TGTGCCGCGAACCTAGACAGAAGCACTGAAGCTTTCTTT

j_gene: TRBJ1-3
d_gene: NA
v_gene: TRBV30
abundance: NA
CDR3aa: CAWSGQVSDTIYF
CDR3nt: TGTGCCTGGAGTGGCCAGGTGTCTGACACCATATATTTT

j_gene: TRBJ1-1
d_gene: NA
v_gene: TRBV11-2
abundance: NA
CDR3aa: CASSLVVSSVDTEAFF
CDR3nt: TGTGCCAGCAGCTTAGTAGTTAGTTCCGTGGACACTGAAGCTTTCTTT

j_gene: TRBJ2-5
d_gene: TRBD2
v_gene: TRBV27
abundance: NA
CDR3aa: CASSLEGLAGETQYF
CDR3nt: TGTGCCAGCAGTTTAGAGGGACTAGCGGGAGAGACCCAGTACTTC

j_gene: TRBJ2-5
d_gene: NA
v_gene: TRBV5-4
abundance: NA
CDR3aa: CASSFTSGFETQYF
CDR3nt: TGTGCCAGCAGCTTCACCAGCGGGTTCGAGACCCAGTACTTC

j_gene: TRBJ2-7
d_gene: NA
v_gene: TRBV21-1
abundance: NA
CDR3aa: CASSKARDSSYEQYF
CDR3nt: TGTGCCAGCAGCAAAGCGAGGGACAGTTCCTACGAGCAGTACTTC

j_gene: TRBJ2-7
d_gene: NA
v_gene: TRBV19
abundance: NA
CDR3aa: CASSRQGKDEQYF
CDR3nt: TGTGCCAGTAGTCGCCAGGGAAAGGACGAGCAGTACTTC

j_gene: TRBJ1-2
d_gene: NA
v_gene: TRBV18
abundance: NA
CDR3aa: CASSYEGIDASDGYTF
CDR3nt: TGTGCCAGCTCATACGAGGGCATAGATGCCTCCGATGGCTACACCTTC

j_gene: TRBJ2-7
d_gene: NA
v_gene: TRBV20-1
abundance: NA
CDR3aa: CSASGQEDYEQYF
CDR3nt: TGCAGTGCTAGTGGGCAGGAAGACTACGAGCAGTACTTC

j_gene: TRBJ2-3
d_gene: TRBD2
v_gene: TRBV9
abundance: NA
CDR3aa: CASSQGSTSGRWDTQYF
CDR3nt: TGTGCCAGCAGCCAGGGCTCCACTAGCGGGAGGTGGGATACGCAGTATTTT

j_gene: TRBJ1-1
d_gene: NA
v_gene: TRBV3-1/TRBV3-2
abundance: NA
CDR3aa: CASSQRPGGLNTEAFF
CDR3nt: TGTGCCAGCAGCCAACGACCCGGGGGGTTGAACACTGAAGCTTTCTTT

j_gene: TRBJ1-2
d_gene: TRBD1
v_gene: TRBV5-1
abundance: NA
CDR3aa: CASSLAGQEGYTF
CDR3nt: TGCGCCAGCAGCTTGGCCGGACAGGAGGGCTACACCTTC

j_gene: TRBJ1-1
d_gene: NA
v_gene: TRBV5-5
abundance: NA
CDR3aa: CASSPSGSAKGEAFF
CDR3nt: TGTGCCAGCAGCCCGAGCGGCAGTGCGAAGGGTGAAGCTTTCTTT

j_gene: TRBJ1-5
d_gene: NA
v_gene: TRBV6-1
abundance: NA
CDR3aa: CASSDRGTGYSNQPQHF
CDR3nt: TGTGCCAGCAGTGACAGGGGAACGGGATATAGCAATCAGCCCCAGCATTTT

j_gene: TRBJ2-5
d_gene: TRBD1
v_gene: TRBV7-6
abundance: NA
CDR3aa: CASSRDRGETQYF
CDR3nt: TGTGCCAGCAGCCGGGACAGGGGGGAGACCCAGTACTTC

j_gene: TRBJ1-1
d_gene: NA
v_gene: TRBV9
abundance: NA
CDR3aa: CASSVVQNTEAFF
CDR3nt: TGTGCCAGCAGCGTAGTTCAGAACACTGAAGCTTTCTTT

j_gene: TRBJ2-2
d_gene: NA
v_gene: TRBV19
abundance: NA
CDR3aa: CASSTPRGSSNTGELFF
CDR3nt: TGTGCCAGTAGTACCCCGCGGGGCAGTTCGAACACCGGGGAGCTGTTTTTT